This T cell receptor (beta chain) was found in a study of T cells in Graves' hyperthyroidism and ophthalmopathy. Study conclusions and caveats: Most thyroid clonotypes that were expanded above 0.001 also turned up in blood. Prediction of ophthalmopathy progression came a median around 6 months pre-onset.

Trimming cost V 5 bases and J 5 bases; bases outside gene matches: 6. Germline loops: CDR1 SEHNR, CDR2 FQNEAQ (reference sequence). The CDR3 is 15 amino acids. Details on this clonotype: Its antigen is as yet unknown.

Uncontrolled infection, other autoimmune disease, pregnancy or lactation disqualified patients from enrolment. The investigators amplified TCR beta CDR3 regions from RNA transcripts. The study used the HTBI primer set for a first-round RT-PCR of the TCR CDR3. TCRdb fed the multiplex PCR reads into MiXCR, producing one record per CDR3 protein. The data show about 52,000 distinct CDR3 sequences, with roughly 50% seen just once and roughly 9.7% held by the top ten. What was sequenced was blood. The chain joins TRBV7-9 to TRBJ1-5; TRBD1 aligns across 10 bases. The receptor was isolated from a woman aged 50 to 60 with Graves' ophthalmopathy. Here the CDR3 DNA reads TGTGCCAGCAGCGACGGACAGGGGGACTATCAGCCCCAGCATTTT. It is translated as CASSDGQGDYQPQHF.